This T cell receptor beta chain was captured in a study of T cell responses to AZD1222 COVID-19 vaccine. Data came from immunoSEQ multiplex PCR; TCRdb stores just in-frame clones and leaves some out. The sample contains about 83,000 clones, about 82% of which appear only once. The ends were cut back, 5 bases at V and 9 bases at J, with 16 bases in the middle. Looked up from germline, CDR1 is SGHAT and CDR2 is FQNNGV. This CDR3 contains 13 residues. The study, taken as a whole, reports: Nearly half of spike-specific TCRs reportedly target unmutated variant regions.

As regards this clone: Its antigen is as yet unknown.

The rearrangement uses TRBV11-2 and TRBJ1-1; D may be TRBD1 (6 bases). This receptor was taken from an adult in good health. Sequenced here: peripheral blood, sampled on day 0 of AZD1222 vaccination. In DNA form, the CDR3 reads TGTGCCAGCAGCCCATGGGCCCAGGGGAAAGCTTTCTTT. It translates to CASSPWAQGKAFF.